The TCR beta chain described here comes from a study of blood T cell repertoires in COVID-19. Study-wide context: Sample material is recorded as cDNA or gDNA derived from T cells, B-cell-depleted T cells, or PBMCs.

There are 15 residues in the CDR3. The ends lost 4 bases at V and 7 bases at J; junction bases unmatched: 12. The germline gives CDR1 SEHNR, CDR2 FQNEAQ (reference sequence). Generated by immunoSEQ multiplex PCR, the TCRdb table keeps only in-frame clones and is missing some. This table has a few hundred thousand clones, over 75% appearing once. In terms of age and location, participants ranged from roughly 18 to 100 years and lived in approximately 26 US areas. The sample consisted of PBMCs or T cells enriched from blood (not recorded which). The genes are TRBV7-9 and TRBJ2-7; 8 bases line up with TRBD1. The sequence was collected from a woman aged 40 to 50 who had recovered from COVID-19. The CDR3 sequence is CASSYAGRGQGEQYF. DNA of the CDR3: TGTGCCAGCAGCTACGCGGGCAGGGGGCAAGGTGAGCAGTACTTC.